This T cell receptor (beta chain) was identified in a study of T-cell memory formation after mild COVID-19. Study-wide background: TCR clusters were mostly confined to one donor each. General study points: While clones contracting from day 15 to 85 were balanced between CD4 and CD8, later expanders leaned CD4+.

From the 5' RACE reads, TCRdb called clonotypes with MiXCR, one entry per CDR3 protein. Of approximately 250,000 distinct CDR3 sequences in the sample, approximately 15% are singletons; the top ten hold 20% to 25%. Germline V gives CDR1 SSHAT, CDR2 FNYEAQ (reference sequence). The CDR3 contains 15 residues. In this sample, this clonotype turned up many times. Its antigen is still unknown. Relative to the germline gene, one junction end is altered; a read error may explain this. The receptor comes from a man aged 18 to 29 who had mild COVID-19 (a few samples of this study predate the infection). Cell type and time point are not known. The sequenced material came from PBMCs or a T cell subset sorted from them (not recorded which). The rearrangement uses TRBV7-7 and TRBJ2-2, with 7 bases matching TRBD1. Here the CDR3 reads CASSPRDSFTGELFF. CDR3 nucleotides: TGTGCTAGCAGCCCGAGGGACAGCTTTACCGGGGAGCTGTTTTTT.